These 5 T cell receptor beta chains were all obtained from the same sample, sequenced in a study of T cell changes during pregnancy in multiple sclerosis. The data were produced by immunoSEQ multiplex PCR, yet TCRdb's version contains in-frame clones alone and is incomplete. The sample has 45,000 to 50,000 clones, 92% seen once. Sequenced material: CD4+ T cells from peripheral blood mononuclear cells, taken in the second trimester of pregnancy. Receptor source: a female donor in good health, enrolled as a control in a pregnancy study.

The chain is built from TRBV6-5 and TRBJ2-7; 14 nucleotides line up with TRBD2. This CDR3 comprises 15 residues. J lost 6 bases, V lost 6 bases, and 7 bases had no gene match. Germline-derived CDR1 and CDR2 are MNHEY and SVGAGI. The CDR3 DNA follows: TGTGCCAGCAGCCGCGGACTAGCGGGGGGAGGCGAGCAGTACTTC. It is translated as CASSRGLAGGGEQYF.

The gene calls are TRBV18 and TRBJ2-1, with 7 bases aligning to TRBD1. Germline V gene sequence: CDR1 KGHSH, CDR2 LQKENI. J gave up 5 bases and V 4 bases, and 2 bases lay outside the gene matches. The CDR3 has 13 amino acids. The CDR3 region has the DNA TGTGCCAGCTCACTAGGACAGGACAATGAGCAGTTCTTC. It is translated as CASSLGQDNEQFF. Together with reference TRBV18 and TRBJ2-1, the CDR3 gives the full variable domain: NAGVMQNPRHLVRRRGQEARLRCSPMKGHSHVYWYRQLPEEGLKFMVYLQKENIIDESGMPKERFSAEFPKEGPSILRIQQVVRGDSAAYFCASSLGQDNEQFFGPGTRLTVL.

This clone was observed a single time. The chain uses TRBV14 and TRBJ2-7; D is possibly TRBD1 (6 bases). Trimming removed 2 bases from V and 5 bases from J, with 13 bases in between. Germline-derived CDR1 and CDR2 are SGHDN and FVKESK. This CDR3 region has 14 residues. The CDR3 DNA reads TGTGCCAGCAGCCAAATCGACAGGCTGGACGAGCAGTACTTC. It is translated as CASSQIDRLDEQYF.

This rearrangement joins TRBV18 to TRBJ1-6; possibly TRBD1 for D (6 bases). Trimming stripped 3 bases from V and 7 bases from J, with 13 bases between. Per the germline V gene, CDR1 is KGHSH and CDR2 is LQKENI. The CDR3 has 15 amino acids. The CDR3 loop reads CASSPSQGVNSPLHF. The DNA of the CDR3 is TGTGCCAGCTCACCTTCACAGGGTGTCAATTCACCCCTCCACTTT.

The V and J genes are TRBV7-9 and TRBJ2-7; 11 nucleotides line up with TRBD1. This CDR3 contains 15 residues. The germline V gene encodes CDR1 SEHNR and CDR2 FQNEAQ (reference sequence). Losses at the gene ends were 6 bases for V and 0 bases for J; bases not matched to a gene: 4. CDR3 DNA: TGTGCCAGCAGGCTGGACAGGGGGCGCTCCTACGAGCAGTACTTC. Protein: CASRLDRGRSYEQYF.